Listed here are 2 T cell receptor beta chains from one sample, sequenced in a study of blood T cell repertoires in COVID-19. Profiling relied on immunoSEQ multiplex PCR, and the TCRdb table lists in-frame clones only, not all of them. The table lists 200,000 to 300,000 clones, about 83% of them singletons, with roughly 1.9% in the top ten. The specimen was PBMCs or T cells enriched from blood (not recorded which). These receptors originate from a woman aged 50 to 65 who had recovered from COVID-19.

The V call is TRBV30, the J call TRBJ2-5, with TRBD2 matching over 9 bases. The length of the CDR3 is 14 residues. V was clipped by 2 bases and J by 9 bases; unmatched bases: 10. Per the germline V gene, CDR1 is GTSNPN and CDR2 is SVGIG (reference sequence). CDR3 DNA sequence: TGTGCCTGGAGTTCAGCGGGGGGTATAATGGCCCAGTACTTC. Translating it yields CAWSSAGGIMAQYF.

This rearrangement joins TRBV7-2 to TRBJ1-6; D remains ambiguous. From germline, CDR1 is SGHTA and CDR2 FQGNSA. Trimming removed 1 base at V and 10 bases at J, with 8 bases between. The CDR3 length is 13 residues. The CDR3 protein is CASSLDSWSPLHF. As DNA, the CDR3 is TGTGCCAGCAGCTTAGACTCTTGGTCACCCCTCCACTTT.